The 12 T cell receptor beta chains below come from one sample, sequenced in a study of T-cell reconstitution after alpha-beta-depleted transplantation in children. Unique molecular identifiers were used to barcode this TCRbeta library. TCRdb re-called the PCR reads through MiXCR, storing one row per CDR3 protein. The sample holds around 300,000 distinct CDR3 sequences, approximately 20% seen once. The sample here was PBMCs, mostly from graft donor cells, taken 180 days after TCRalphabeta/CD19-depleted stem cell transplant. The source is a male patient between 10 and 17 years old who had a stem cell transplant for acute lymphoblastic leukemia, so the T cells may come from the graft donor.

Written as DNA, the CDR3 is TGTGCCAGCCGCCCTACGGCGCGGAGCAATGAGCAGTTCTTC. Translating gives CASRPTARSNEQFF. The chain joins TRBV6-1 to TRBJ2-1; D call uncertain. This CDR3 region has 14 residues. Germline values: CDR1 MNHNS, CDR2 SASEGT. V was clipped by 8 bases and J by 6 bases, with 17 bases between them.

J is TRBJ2-1 and V is TRBV7-3; D is ambiguous. The CDR3 has 15 amino acids. V shed 5 bases and J shed 8 bases, with 19 bases lying between them. From germline, CDR1 is SGHTA and CDR2 FQGTGA. The CDR3 here is CASSLSRAGYDEQFF. Here the CDR3 DNA reads TGTGCCAGCAGCCTAAGTAGGGCAGGTTACGATGAGCAGTTCTTC.

This clonotype has more than one count but fewer than ten. The chain couples TRBV5-1 to TRBJ2-5; a weak D match, TRBD1 (6 bases). Trimming pared 4 bases from V and 1 base from J, leaving 14 bases between. In germline, CDR1 is SGHRS, CDR2 YFSETQ. The CDR3 has 15 amino acids. CDR3 amino acids: CASSPEGHPQETQYF. The CDR3 DNA reads TGCGCCAGCAGCCCCGAGGGACATCCCCAAGAGACCCAGTACTTC.

The chain is built from TRBV27 and TRBJ1-2, with 7 bases lining up with TRBD1. The junction had 6 bases not matched to a gene; V was cut back by 6 bases and J by 2 bases. This CDR3 is built from 14 residues. Germline assignment: CDR1 MNHEY and CDR2 SMNVEV (reference sequence). The chain's CDR3 is CASRHDRVNYGYTF. The CDR3 DNA follows: TGTGCCAGCAGACACGACAGGGTGAACTATGGCTACACCTTC.

The chain combines TRBV5-1 with TRBJ2-7; 10 bases fit TRBD2. The CDR3 extends over 17 amino acids. Germline CDR1 SGHRS, CDR2 YFSETQ. V shed 4 bases, J shed 0 bases, and the junction held 10 bases outside the gene matches. The CDR3 region has the DNA TGCGCCAGCAGCCTTGTATCTAGCGGGAGTCTCTCCTACGAGCAGTACTTC. This encodes CASSLVSSGSLSYEQYF.

The chain uses TRBV18 and TRBJ2-2; TRBD2 is a possible D gene (6 bases). The CDR3 loop spans 15 amino acids. The germline gives CDR1 KGHSH, CDR2 LQKENI. V lost 4 bases and J lost 1, with 10 bases in between. The CDR3 bases are TGTGCCAGCTCACTCTCGCGGGGGAACACCGGGGAGCTGTTTTTT. It translates to CASSLSRGNTGELFF. The whole variable domain, remainder taken from reference TRBV18 and TRBJ2-2, is NAGVMQNPRHLVRRRGQEARLRCSPMKGHSHVYWYRQLPEEGLKFMVYLQKENIIDESGMPKERFSAEFPKEGPSILRIQQVVRGDSAAYFCASSLSRGNTGELFFGEGSRLTVL.

The chain is built from TRBV6-5 and TRBJ2-1; 9 bases agree with TRBD1. The germline V gene encodes CDR1 MNHEY and CDR2 SVGAGI. The CDR3 has 16 residues. The ends lost 6 bases at V and 6 bases at J; junction bases unmatched: 12. This CDR3 is CASRALTGGFGNEQFF. For the CDR3, the DNA is TGTGCCAGCAGGGCCCTAACAGGGGGCTTTGGCAATGAGCAGTTCTTC.

This chain links TRBV20-1 with TRBJ1-3; a possible D gene is TRBD1 (6 bases). CDR3 size: 15 residues. Germline CDR1 reads DFQATT; CDR2 reads SNEGSKA (reference sequence). V was cut by 0 bases and J by 0 bases, with 9 bases left in between. CDR3 nucleotides: TGCAGTGCTAGAGAGGGGGCCAGCTCTGGAAACACCATATATTTT. Translation gives CSAREGASSGNTIYF.

In this sample, this clonotype turned up a few times. The genes are TRBV18 and TRBJ1-3, with a weak D call TRBD1 (5 bases). With 6 bases removed from V and 4 bases from J, the gap between germline ends came to 10 bases. CDR3 length equals 13 residues. CDR1 and CDR2 from the germline V gene are KGHSH and LQKENI. The CDR3, as DNA: TGTGCCAGCTCTGGGGCCATCGGAAACACCATATATTTT. Its protein is CASSGAIGNTIYF.

This clonotype turned up a few times. The chain employs TRBV7-8 and TRBJ2-7; maybe TRBD1 (8 bases). V was clipped by 5 bases and J by 4 bases, with 18 bases between them. The CDR3 contains 15 residues. Germline V CDR1 and CDR2: SGHVS, FQNEAQ. The CDR3 loop is CASSRTRTGPYEQYF. CDR3 DNA: TGTGCCAGCAGCCGGACTAGGACAGGGCCATACGAGCAGTACTTC.

The V gene is TRBV5-6, the J gene TRBJ2-1, with D unresolved. Germline loops: CDR1 SGHDT, CDR2 YYEEEE. This CDR3 comprises 13 residues. Deletions cut 0 bases from V and 3 bases from J, with 4 bases between. The CDR3: CASSLDIYNEQFF. The CDR3 bases are TGTGCCAGCAGCTTGGATATCTACAATGAGCAGTTCTTC.

This clonotype was seen more than once but under ten times. J is TRBJ1-2 and V is TRBV29-1; D unresolved. Deletions cut 4 bases from V and 4 bases from J, with 22 bases between. The CDR3 runs to 16 residues. Germline V gene data show CDR1 as SQVTM and CDR2 as ANQGSEA. The CDR3 here is CSVVLAPRTFPYGYTF. The CDR3, as DNA: TGCAGCGTTGTCCTGGCCCCCCGGACTTTTCCCTATGGCTACACCTTC.